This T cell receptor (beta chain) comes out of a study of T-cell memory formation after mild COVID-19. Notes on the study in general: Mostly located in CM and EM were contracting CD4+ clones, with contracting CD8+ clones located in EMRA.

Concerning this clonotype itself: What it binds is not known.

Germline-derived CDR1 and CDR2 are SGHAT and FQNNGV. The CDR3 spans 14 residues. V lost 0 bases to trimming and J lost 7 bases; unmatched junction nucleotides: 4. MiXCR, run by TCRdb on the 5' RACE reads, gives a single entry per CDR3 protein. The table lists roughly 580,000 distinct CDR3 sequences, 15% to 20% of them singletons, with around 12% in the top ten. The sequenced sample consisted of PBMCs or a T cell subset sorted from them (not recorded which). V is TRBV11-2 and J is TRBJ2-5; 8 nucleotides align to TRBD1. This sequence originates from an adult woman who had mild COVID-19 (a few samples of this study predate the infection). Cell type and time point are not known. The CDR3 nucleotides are TGTGCCAGCAGCTTAGACAGGGGGCGGGCGACCCAGTACTTC. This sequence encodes CASSLDRGRATQYF.